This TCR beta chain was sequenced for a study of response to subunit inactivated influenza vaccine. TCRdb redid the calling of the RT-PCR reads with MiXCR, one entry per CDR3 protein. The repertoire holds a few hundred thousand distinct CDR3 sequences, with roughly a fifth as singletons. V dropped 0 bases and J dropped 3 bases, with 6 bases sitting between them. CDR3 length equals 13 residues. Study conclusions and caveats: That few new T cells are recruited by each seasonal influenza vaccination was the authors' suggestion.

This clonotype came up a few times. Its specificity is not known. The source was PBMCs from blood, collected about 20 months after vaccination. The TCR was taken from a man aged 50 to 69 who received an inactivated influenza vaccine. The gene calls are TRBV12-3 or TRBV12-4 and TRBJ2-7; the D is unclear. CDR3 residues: CASSLADGYEQYF. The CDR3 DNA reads TGTGCCAGCAGTTTAGCGGACGGCTACGAGCAGTACTTC.